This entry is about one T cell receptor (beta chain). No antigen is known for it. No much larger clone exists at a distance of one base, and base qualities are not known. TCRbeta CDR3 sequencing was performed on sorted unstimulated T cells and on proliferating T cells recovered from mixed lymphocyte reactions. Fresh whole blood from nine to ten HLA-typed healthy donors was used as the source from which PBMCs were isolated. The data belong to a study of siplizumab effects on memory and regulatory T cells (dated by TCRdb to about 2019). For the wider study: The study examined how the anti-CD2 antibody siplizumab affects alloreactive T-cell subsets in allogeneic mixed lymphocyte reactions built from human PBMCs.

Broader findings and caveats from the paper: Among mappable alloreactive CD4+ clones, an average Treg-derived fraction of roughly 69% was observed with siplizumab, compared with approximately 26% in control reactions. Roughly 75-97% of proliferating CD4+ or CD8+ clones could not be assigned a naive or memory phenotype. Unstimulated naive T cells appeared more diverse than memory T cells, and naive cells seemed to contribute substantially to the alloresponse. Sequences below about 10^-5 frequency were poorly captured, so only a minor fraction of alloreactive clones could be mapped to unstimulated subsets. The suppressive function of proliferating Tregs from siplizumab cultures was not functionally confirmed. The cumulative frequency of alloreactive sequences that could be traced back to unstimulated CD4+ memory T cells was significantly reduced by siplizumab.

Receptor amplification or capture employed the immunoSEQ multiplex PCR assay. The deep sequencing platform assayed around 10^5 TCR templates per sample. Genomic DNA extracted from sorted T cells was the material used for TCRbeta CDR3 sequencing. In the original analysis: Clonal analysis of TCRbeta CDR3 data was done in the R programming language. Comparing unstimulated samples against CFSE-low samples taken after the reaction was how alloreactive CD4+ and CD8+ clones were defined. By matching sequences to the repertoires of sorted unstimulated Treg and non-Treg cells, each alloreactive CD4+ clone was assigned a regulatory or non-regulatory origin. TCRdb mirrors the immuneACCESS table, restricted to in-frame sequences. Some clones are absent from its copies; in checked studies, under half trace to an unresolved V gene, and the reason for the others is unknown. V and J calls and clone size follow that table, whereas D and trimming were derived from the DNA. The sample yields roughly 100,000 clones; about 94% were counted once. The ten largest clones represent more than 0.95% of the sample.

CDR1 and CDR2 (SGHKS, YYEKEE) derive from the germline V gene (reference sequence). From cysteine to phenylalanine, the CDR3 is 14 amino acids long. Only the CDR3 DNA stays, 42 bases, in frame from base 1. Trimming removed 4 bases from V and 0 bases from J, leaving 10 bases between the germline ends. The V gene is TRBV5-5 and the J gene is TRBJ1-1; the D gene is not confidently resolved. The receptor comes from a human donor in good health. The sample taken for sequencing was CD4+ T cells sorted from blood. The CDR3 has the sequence CASSRRDLNTEAFF. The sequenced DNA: TGTGCCAGCAGCCGCCGGGATCTGAACACTGAAGCTTTCTTT.